A selection of T cell receptor beta chains follows, all from one sample in a study of Graves' ophthalmopathy and Graves' hyperthyroidism. From the multiplex PCR reads, TCRdb called clonotypes with MiXCR, one entry per CDR3 protein. The data contain 560,000 or so distinct CDR3 sequences, 39% of them seen just once; the ten biggest clones take up around 4.6%. Sequences were obtained from peripheral blood or thyroid tissue (not recorded which). The source is an adult man with Graves' hyperthyroidism. The CDR3 runs from the conserved cysteine through the conserved F or W. D genes are given only for firm matches. Clone size, where shown, is once, few, many, or a class for clones that have expanded.

CDR3nt | CDR3aa | j_gene | d_gene | v_gene | abundance
TGTGCCTGGATCGATACGGGAGGGTGGTATGGCTACACCTTC | CAWIDTGGWYGYTF | TRBJ1-2 | . | TRBV30 | few
TGCGCCAGCAGCTTGGGGGACAGGGGGCTAGCTAACTATGGCTACACCTTC | CASSLGDRGLANYGYTF | TRBJ1-2 | TRBD1 | TRBV5-1 | few
TGTGCCAGCAGCTTGTCGAAGGGGGGGCCCTACGAGCAGTACTTC | CASSLSKGGPYEQYF | TRBJ2-7 | . | TRBV7-9 | many
TGTGCCATCAGTGGGGACAGGTCATCTTACTATGGCTACACCTTC | CAISGDRSSYYGYTF | TRBJ1-2 | TRBD1 | TRBV10-3 | .
TGTGCCTGGAGGGGAGACAGGTACTCCTACGAGCAGTACTTC | CAWRGDRYSYEQYF | TRBJ2-7 | . | TRBV30 | .
TGTGCCACCAGTGATTTAGGGGACAGGGGTAATGGCTACACCTTC | CATSDLGDRGNGYTF | TRBJ1-2 | TRBD1 | TRBV24-1 | many
TGCAGTGCTAGGGTCCCCGCCGGGGGGACTAGCGGAACGTACCAAGAGACCCAGTACTTC | CSARVPAGGTSGTYQETQYF | TRBJ2-5 | TRBD2 | TRBV20-1 | few
TGTGCCAGCAGCGCTCCGACAAATAGCAATCAGCCCCAGCATTTT | CASSAPTNSNQPQHF | TRBJ1-5 | . | TRBV27 | .
TGTGCCAGCAAGGAGGGAGGAGGCTACGAGCAGTACTTC | CASKEGGGYEQYF | TRBJ2-7 | . | TRBV6-1 | many
TGTGCCACCAGTGGTGACGGGACTAGCATTTTTGGAGATACGCAGTATTTT | CATSGDGTSIFGDTQYF | TRBJ2-3 | TRBD2 | TRBV24-1 | .
TGTGCCAGTTCCTGGGCTAGCGGGCTTAACTCTGGGGCCAACGTCCTGACTTTC | CASSWASGLNSGANVLTF | TRBJ2-6 | TRBD2 | TRBV19 | .
TGTGCCAGCAGTCCCGGGGGAACCGGGGAGCTGTTTTTT | CASSPGGTGELFF | TRBJ2-2 | . | TRBV28 | few
TGTGCCAGCAGCTTACCAGGGGACTCTGGGGCCAACGTCCTGACTTTC | CASSLPGDSGANVLTF | TRBJ2-6 | . | TRBV19 | .
TGTGCCAGCAGTGAAGGACTAGCGGATTACAATGAGCAGTTCTTC | CASSEGLADYNEQFF | TRBJ2-1 | TRBD2 | TRBV25-1 | .
TGTGCCAGCAGTTTTCGACAGGGGGCTGTCCATCAGCCCCAGCATTTT | CASSFRQGAVHQPQHF | TRBJ1-5 | TRBD1 | TRBV12-3/TRBV12-4 | few
TGTGCCAGTCACTCGACCGGGGAGCTGTTTTTT | CASHSTGELFF | TRBJ2-2 | . | TRBV3-1 | few
TGTGCCAGCAGTGAAGGACAGTACGGTCAGCCCCAGCATTTT | CASSEGQYGQPQHF | TRBJ1-5 | . | TRBV6-1 | many
TGTGCCAGCAGCTTAAACTCACCGAACACCGGGGAGCTGTTTTTT | CASSLNSPNTGELFF | TRBJ2-2 | . | TRBV7-8 | many
TGCGCCAGCAGCCAAGACCCGGCCTCGGCGGCTGGCGAGCAGTACTTC | CASSQDPASAAGEQYF | TRBJ2-7 | . | TRBV4-1 | .
TGTGCCAGCAGCCATCTCGGGGCTAATGAAAAACTGTTTTTT | CASSHLGANEKLFF | TRBJ1-4 | . | TRBV3-1 | many
TGCGCCAGCAGTCGGACAGCCCCGTCACACACAGATACGCAGTATTTT | CASSRTAPSHTDTQYF | TRBJ2-3 | . | TRBV2 | .
TGCGCCAGCAGCCAAGGGGACAGGAGCTCCTACGAGCAGTACTTC | CASSQGDRSSYEQYF | TRBJ2-7 | TRBD1 | TRBV4-1 | few
TGTGCCATCGCTGGACAGGGTGGGTCTGGAAACACCATATATTTT | CAIAGQGGSGNTIYF | TRBJ1-3 | TRBD1 | TRBV10-3 | many
TGTGCCAGTAGTATAGTACCAGGCAGTCAGCCCCAGCATTTT | CASSIVPGSQPQHF | TRBJ1-5 | . | TRBV19 | many
TGTGCCAGCAGGGCAACCCAGGGGGCCGCTGAAGCTTTCTTT | CASRATQGAAEAFF | TRBJ1-1 | TRBD1 | TRBV2 | many
TGTGCCAGCGCCCCCCGGGGACAGGGTACTTACGAGCAGTACTTC | CASAPRGQGTYEQYF | TRBJ2-7 | TRBD1 | TRBV19 | few
TGTGCCACCAGCAGAGGAGCGAGGGAGAGGGACTACGAGCAGTACTTC | CATSRGARERDYEQYF | TRBJ2-7 | . | TRBV15 | .
TGCAGCTCACCGGGACAGGGATGGTTCTACGAGCAGTACTTC | CSSPGQGWFYEQYF | TRBJ2-7 | TRBD1 | TRBV29-1 | .
TGTGCCAGCACCGCCAACCAGGGGGCGAATCAGCCCCAGCATTTT | CASTANQGANQPQHF | TRBJ1-5 | TRBD1 | TRBV12-3/TRBV12-4 | many
TGCAGTGCCAGGCGGGACGGTTACTCCCAGTTCTTC | CSARRDGYSQFF | TRBJ2-1 | . | TRBV20-1 | .
TGTGCCAGCAGCTTAGGAACGGGACAGGACTCCTACGAGCAGTACTTC | CASSLGTGQDSYEQYF | TRBJ2-7 | TRBD1 | TRBV7-9 | many
TGTGCTAGTGGAACCGGGACAGGAGGGTACGAGCAGTACTTC | CASGTGTGGYEQYF | TRBJ2-7 | TRBD1 | TRBV12-5 | many
TGTGCCAACCCCGGGACATCGAACACTGAAGCTTTCTTT | CANPGTSNTEAFF | TRBJ1-1 | . | TRBV2 | many
TGTGCCAGCAGCAGGACAGGGCAACCCTACGAGCAGTACTTC | CASSRTGQPYEQYF | TRBJ2-7 | TRBD1 | TRBV12-3/TRBV12-4 | .
TGTGCCAGCAGCTCAACCACCGGGACTAGCAGTTACGAGCAGTACTTC | CASSSTTGTSSYEQYF | TRBJ2-7 | TRBD2 | TRBV5-8 | few
TGTGCCAGCAAAGGACACTCGTCCGGGGAGACCCAGTACTTC | CASKGHSSGETQYF | TRBJ2-5 | . | TRBV19 | many
TGTGCCAGCAGCGCGAGCGGGACCAACGTCCTGACTTTC | CASSASGTNVLTF | TRBJ2-6 | TRBD2 | TRBV7-9 | .
TGTGCCATCAGTGACGGGGACAGGGCCTTCTCTGGGGCCAACGTCCTGACTTTC | CAISDGDRAFSGANVLTF | TRBJ2-6 | TRBD1 | TRBV10-3 | many
TGTGCCAGCAGAAGGACTAGCGGGAACACCGGGGAGCTGTTTTTT | CASRRTSGNTGELFF | TRBJ2-2 | TRBD2 | TRBV6-5 | many
TGCAGTTCCGGGACTAGCGGGGGAGGCCAAGAGACCCAGTACTTC | CSSGTSGGGQETQYF | TRBJ2-5 | TRBD2 | TRBV20-1 | many
TGTGCCAGCAGCCAACCGGACAGAATTCAAGAGACCCAGTACTTC | CASSQPDRIQETQYF | TRBJ2-5 | . | TRBV5-4 | few
TGTGCCAGCAGCCAACGAGGACAGGGGAATTCACCCCTCCACTTT | CASSQRGQGNSPLHF | TRBJ1-6 | TRBD1 | TRBV3-1 | few
TGTGCCAGCAGTGTCGGACAGGGAGGTGGCTACACCTTC | CASSVGQGGGYTF | TRBJ1-2 | TRBD1 | TRBV2 | .
TGTGCCAGCAGCCCATCCGGGACAGGGTCTACTGAAGCTTTCTTT | CASSPSGTGSTEAFF | TRBJ1-1 | TRBD1 | TRBV9 | many
TGTGCCAGCAGATACGGGGGTCATTATGGCTACACCTTC | CASRYGGHYGYTF | TRBJ1-2 | . | TRBV6-5 | many